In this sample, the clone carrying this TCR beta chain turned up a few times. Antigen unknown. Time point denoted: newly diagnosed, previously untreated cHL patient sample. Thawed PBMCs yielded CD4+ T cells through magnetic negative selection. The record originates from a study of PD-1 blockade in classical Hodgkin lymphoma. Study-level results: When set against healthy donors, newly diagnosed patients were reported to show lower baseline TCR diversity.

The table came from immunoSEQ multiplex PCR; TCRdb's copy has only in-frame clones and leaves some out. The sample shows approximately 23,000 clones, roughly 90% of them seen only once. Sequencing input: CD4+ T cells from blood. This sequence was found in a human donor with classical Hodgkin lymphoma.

The CDR3 sequence: CASSPQGSTEAFF. CDR3 in DNA: TGTGCCAGCAGCCCACAGGGTAGCACTGAAGCTTTCTTT. This chain connects TRBV4-2 to TRBJ1-1, with a weak D call TRBD1 (6 bases). CDR3 length: 13 amino acids. Germline CDR1 LGHNA, CDR2 YNFKEQ. Trimming took off 4 bases at V and 4 bases at J, with 10 bases between the two ends.